This T cell receptor beta chain was captured in a study of T cells in Graves' hyperthyroidism and ophthalmopathy. This clonotype was detected ten times or more. The target antigen is unknown. CDR3 length: 14 amino acids. V gave up 7 bases and J gave up 6 bases, with 13 bases separating them. Germline CDR1 reads MNHNS; CDR2 reads SASEGT. TCR beta CDR3 region amplification was performed from RNA transcripts. First-round RT-PCR targeting the TCR CDR3 was performed with the HTBI primer set. One entry per CDR3 protein, called by TCRdb with MiXCR from the multiplex PCR reads. The repertoire holds hundreds of thousands of distinct CDR3 sequences, with around 14% as singletons. Patients aged 18 to 65 had newly diagnosed hyperthyroidism of under 2 months' duration. Criteria for exclusion of patients were uncontrolled infection, other autoimmune disease, pregnancy or lactation. Study conclusions and caveats: Classification by a 13 V-J model distinguished ophthalmopathy from stable hyperthyroidism.

The TCR sequence derives from a woman between 18 and 29 years old with Graves' hyperthyroidism. Material for sequencing was blood. V usage is TRBV6-1 and J usage is TRBJ1-6; D is ambiguous. The chain's CDR3 is CASTSPVLNSPLHF. The CDR3 DNA sequence: TGTGCCAGCACGTCCCCGGTACTTAATTCACCCCTCCACTTT.